These 29 T cell receptor beta chains share one sample of origin, sequenced in a study of T cells in Graves' hyperthyroidism and ophthalmopathy. Amplified TCR beta CDR3 regions derived from RNA transcripts. Researchers ran a first-round RT-PCR on the TCR CDR3 using the HTBI primer set. TCRdb redid the calling of the multiplex PCR reads with MiXCR, one entry per CDR3 protein. There are approximately 640,000 distinct CDR3 sequences in the sample; approximately 15% occur only once, and 15% to 19% lies in the top ten. Sequenced sample: blood. These receptors came from a man aged 45-60 years with Graves' hyperthyroidism.

The chain carries TRBV27 and TRBJ2-7, with 13 bases matching TRBD2. Per germline, CDR1 MNHEY and CDR2 SMNVEV (reference sequence). The CDR3 runs 17 residues. Trimming took 0 bases from V and 1 from J; bases not matched to a gene: 3. In nucleotides, the CDR3 is TGTGCCAGCAGTTTATCGATACTAGCGGGAGGGTCCTACGAGCAGTACTTC. Translating it yields CASSLSILAGGSYEQYF.

In its sample, this clonotype was seen many times. The chain is built from TRBV6-1 and TRBJ2-7; perhaps D is TRBD1 or TRBD2 (5 bases each). Germline CDR1 and CDR2: MNHNS and SASEGT. The CDR3 contains 16 residues. Trimming left V 7 bases short and J 0 bases short, with 19 bases between. The CDR3 coding sequence is TGTGCCAGCATGATGAGGGGCGGCCTTAGCTCCTACGAGCAGTACTTC. This gives the protein CASMMRGGLSSYEQYF.

This clonotype was counted many times. CDR3 loop: CASSLGGGSYGYTF. The CDR3 nucleotides are TGTGCCAGCAGCCTCGGCGGGGGTAGCTATGGCTACACCTTC. This rearrangement joins TRBV28 to TRBJ1-2; D possibly corresponds to TRBD1 (5 bases). V dropped 6 bases and J dropped 4 bases, with 15 bases sitting between them. Germline values: CDR1 MDHEN, CDR2 SYDVKM. CDR3 length: 14 residues.

This clonotype was seen at least ten times. This sequence joins TRBV12-3 or TRBV12-4 and TRBJ2-7; the D is unclear. V lost 4 bases to trimming and J lost 4 bases, with 8 bases between them. This CDR3 region has 12 residues. The CDR3, as DNA: TGTGCCAGCAGTTACGACGTATACGAGCAGTACTTC. Its translation: CASSYDVYEQYF.

This clonotype came up a few times. The chain carries TRBV30 and TRBJ2-1; the match to TRBD2 covers 8 bases. This CDR3 spans 15 amino acids. Trimming removed 0 bases from V and 4 bases from J; junction bases left unmatched: 5. The germline V gene has CDR1 GTSNPN and CDR2 SVGIG (reference sequence). In DNA, the CDR3 is TGTGCCTGGAGTGTGGGACTAGTGGGTTACAATGAGCAGTTCTTC. Translating gives CAWSVGLVGYNEQFF.

The J gene is TRBJ2-7, the V gene TRBV12-3 or TRBV12-4; 8 bases are shared with TRBD1. The CDR3 has 16 residues. V gave up 4 bases and J gave up 6 bases; unmatched junction bases: 14. This CDR3 reads CASSSPRDRGFGEQYF. The CDR3 nucleotides are TGTGCCAGCAGTTCCCCTAGAGACAGGGGATTCGGCGAGCAGTACTTC.

This clonotype occurred a few times. The chain recombines TRBV20-1 with TRBJ2-2; D may be TRBD2 (6 bases). Germline lookup yields CDR1 DFQATT and CDR2 SNEGSKA (reference sequence). The V end lost 2 bases, the J end lost 0 bases, and 10 bases lay between the germline ends. The CDR3 length is 15 residues. The CDR3 DNA is TGCAGTGCTAGACCCGGGAGCGCGAACACCGGGGAGCTGTTTTTT. It codes for CSARPGSANTGELFF.

This clonotype was recorded many times. V and J are TRBV27 and TRBJ2-1; D is uncertain. This CDR3 has 14 residues. The germline gives CDR1 MNHEY, CDR2 SMNVEV (reference sequence). The V and J ends lost 5 bases and 2 bases respectively, with 10 bases between them. The CDR3 bases are TGTGCCAGCAGTATAGATGCCCCCTACAATGAGCAGTTCTTC. This gives the protein CASSIDAPYNEQFF.

This clonotype was observed at least ten times. The chain combines TRBV20-1 with TRBJ1-1, with D perhaps TRBD1 (6 bases). Trimming took 8 bases from V and 4 from J, leaving 17 bases between them. CDR1 DFQATT and CDR2 SNEGSKA come from the germline V gene (reference sequence). This CDR3 region has 13 residues. The CDR3: CSSRGGGGTEAFF. The CDR3 DNA is TGCAGTTCGAGGGGGGGCGGCGGCACTGAAGCTTTCTTT.

The rearrangement joins TRBV29-1 to TRBJ1-2; 10 bases match TRBD1. CDR3 length: 16 residues. Trimming removed 0 bases from V and 4 bases from J; junction bases left unmatched: 8. Germline CDR1 is SQVTM and CDR2 is ANQGSEA. CDR3 DNA sequence: TGCAGCGTTGAAGATTCAATGGGACAGGGGCCCTATGGCTACACCTTC. It yields the protein CSVEDSMGQGPYGYTF.

On this clonotype: At one end, the junction sequence differs from germline, possibly due to a read error. The rearrangement links TRBV6-1 to TRBJ1-2; the match to TRBD1 covers 7 bases. In germline, CDR1 is MNHNS, CDR2 SASEGT. The CDR3 extends over 14 amino acids. The CDR3 DNA reads TGTGCCTGCAGCGACAGGGATTCATACTATGGCTACACCTTC. It translates to CACSDRDSYYGYTF.

The table lists this clonotype with a few counts. The chain recombines TRBV6-2 or TRBV6-3 with TRBJ2-7; 7 bases fit TRBD1. The junction had 8 bases not matched to a gene; V was cut back by 7 bases and J by 5 bases. CDR1 is MNHEY and CDR2 is SVGEGT in the germline V gene. The CDR3 is made up of 13 amino acids. The CDR3 region has the DNA TGTGCCAGCACCAAGACAGGGAGAAACGAGCAGTACTTC. It specifies CASTKTGRNEQYF.

This clonotype appeared many times. The chain combines TRBV12-3 or TRBV12-4 with TRBJ1-2; D uncertain. With 7 bases removed from V and 4 bases from J, the gap between germline ends came to 19 bases. The CDR3 sequence is 15 residues long. CDR3: CASINQKSRFYGYTF. CDR3 sequence (DNA): TGTGCCAGCATAAACCAGAAGTCCCGCTTCTATGGCTACACCTTC.

This clonotype appeared many times. This chain joins TRBV27 and TRBJ1-2; 8 bases are a match to TRBD1. CDR1 and CDR2 from the germline V gene are MNHEY and SMNVEV (reference sequence). CDR3 length equals 15 residues. V gave up 5 bases and J gave up 4 bases; unmatched junction bases: 9. CDR3 nucleotide sequence: TGTGCCAGCAGTCCTTGGACAGGGAGTACCTATGGCTACACCTTC. Translated: CASSPWTGSTYGYTF.

This clonotype occurred a few times. This chain joins TRBV5-1 and TRBJ2-1; 11 bases are a match to TRBD2. The CDR3 is 16 residues long. Germline trimming cut 4 bases from V and 2 bases from J; bases unmatched to any gene: 5. In germline, CDR1 is SGHRS, CDR2 YFSETQ. CDR3 sequence (DNA): TGCGCCAGCAGCACTAGCGGGAGAGGGCCCTACAATGAGCAGTTCTTC. Protein sequence: CASSTSGRGPYNEQFF.

The gene calls are TRBV3-1 and TRBJ2-1; 7 bases fit TRBD2. Germline-derived CDR1 and CDR2 are LGHDT and YNNKEL (reference sequence). J gave up 3 bases and V 0 bases, and 5 bases lay outside the gene matches. The CDR3 runs to 16 residues. The CDR3 sequence is CASSQDGASGYNEQFF. The CDR3 DNA follows: TGTGCCAGCAGCCAAGATGGTGCTAGCGGCTACAATGAGCAGTTCTTC.

This clonotype appeared many times. CDR3 sequence (DNA): TGTGCCAGCAGCTTAGAAGACAGTATCTCGTTGGAGCAGTACTTC. This codes for CASSLEDSISLEQYF. The chain uses TRBV11-1 and TRBJ2-7, with TRBD1 as a possible D gene (5 bases). V was cut by 1 base and J by 7 bases, with 17 bases left in between. CDR3 length: 15 residues. Germline-derived CDR1 and CDR2 are SGHAT and FQDESV (reference sequence).

This clonotype was detected ten times or more. The CDR3 loop reads CATGGGNQPQHF. As DNA, the CDR3 is TGTGCCACCGGGGGGGGCAATCAGCCCCAGCATTTT. The chain employs TRBV12-3 or TRBV12-4 and TRBJ1-5; a weak D match, TRBD1 (5 bases). Trimming shortened V by 10 bases and J by 2 bases, and 9 bases separated the two germline ends. The CDR3 is made up of 12 amino acids.

This clonotype was detected many times. The rearrangement uses TRBV2 and TRBJ1-1; D remains unclear. The CDR3 is made up of 11 amino acids. Trimming removed 7 bases at V and 1 base at J, with 4 bases between. Germline CDR1 SNHLY, CDR2 FYNNEI. CDR3 bases: TGTGCCAGCAAGGAGAACACTGAAGCTTTCTTT. As protein: CASKENTEAFF.

This clonotype was seen many times. This rearrangement joins TRBV18 to TRBJ1-4; 9 nucleotides line up with TRBD1. Germline loops: CDR1 KGHSH, CDR2 LQKENI. J gave up 5 bases and V 5 bases, and 9 bases lay outside the gene matches. This CDR3 has 16 amino acids. CDR3: CASSTGGTGRNEKLFF. The DNA for the CDR3 is TGTGCCAGCTCAACTGGCGGGACAGGGCGGAATGAAAAACTGTTTTTT.

This clonotype turned up a few times. The chain joins TRBV4-3 to TRBJ2-1, with D unresolved. Trimming took off 1 base at V and 0 bases at J, with 4 bases between the two ends. The germline CDR1 and CDR2 sequences are LGHNA and YSLEER. This CDR3 contains 14 residues. This CDR3 is CASSQAASYNEQFF. CDR3 DNA sequence: TGCGCCAGCAGCCAAGCGGCCTCCTACAATGAGCAGTTCTTC.

This clonotype was found many times. The chain has TRBV30 and TRBJ2-2; weak D call: TRBD2 (6 bases). Trimming removed 3 bases from V and 1 base from J, with 12 bases in between. The germline CDR1 and CDR2 sequences are GTSNPN and SVGIG (reference sequence). This CDR3 has 15 residues. The CDR3 bases are TGTGCCTGGAGGAAGGAGGGAATGAACACCGGGGAGCTGTTTTTT. It encodes CAWRKEGMNTGELFF.

This clonotype was seen many times. CDR3 protein: CATSVTGLGETQYF. In DNA form, the CDR3 reads TGTGCCACCAGTGTTACTGGATTAGGAGAGACCCAGTACTTC. This chain links TRBV24-1 with TRBJ2-5; no firm D call. V gave up 5 bases and J gave up 4 bases, with 13 bases separating them. The CDR3 is made up of 14 amino acids. Germline V gives CDR1 KGHDR, CDR2 SFDVKD.

This clonotype was seen at least ten times. The V and J genes are TRBV6-1 and TRBJ1-5; D gene ambiguous. The CDR3 spans 16 residues. Germline CDR1 and CDR2: MNHNS and SASEGT. Trimming left V 6 bases short and J 0 bases short, with 15 bases between. CDR3 region: CASRPNSVYSNQPQHF. CDR3 DNA: TGTGCCAGCAGACCTAACAGTGTCTATAGCAATCAGCCCCAGCATTTT.

This clonotype was found many times. The chain joins TRBV12-3 or TRBV12-4 to TRBJ2-1; TRBD2 matches 12 bases. The CDR3 extends over 17 amino acids. V was pared by 6 bases and J by 2 bases, with 8 bases of the junction left unmatched. The CDR3 loop reads CASSPIRTSGTYNEQFF. CDR3 in DNA: TGTGCCAGCAGCCCCATTAGGACTAGCGGGACCTACAATGAGCAGTTCTTC.

There are a few counts of this clonotype. V usage is TRBV7-9 and J usage is TRBJ1-1; TRBD1 matches at 9 bases. CDR3 size: 15 residues. V shed 5 bases, J shed 3 bases, and the junction held 7 bases outside the gene matches. CDR1 is SEHNR, CDR2 FQNEAQ, per germline (reference sequence). The CDR3 coding sequence is TGTGCCAGCAGCCCTGGGACAGGGATCGACACTGAAGCTTTCTTT. The encoded protein is CASSPGTGIDTEAFF.

The table lists this clonotype with a few counts. It may be a read error: a sequence one base away is much more abundant. The V and J genes are TRBV20-1 and TRBJ1-1; 7 bases fit TRBD1. Germline V lookup: CDR1 DFQATT, CDR2 SNEGSKA (reference sequence). This CDR3 region has 14 residues. CDR3 sequence: CSAPRGTANIEAFF. DNA of the CDR3: TGCAGTGCCCCCCGAGGGACAGCGAACATTGAAGCTTTCTTT.

The table lists this clonotype with many counts. The chain combines TRBV7-2 with TRBJ2-1; 10 bases fit TRBD2. Trimming cost V 5 bases and J 8 bases; bases outside gene matches: 6. The CDR3 extends over 14 amino acids. Per the germline V gene, CDR1 is SGHTA and CDR2 is FQGNSA. CDR3 coding DNA: TGTGCCAGCAGCCAATCTAGCGGGAGCGATGAGCAGTTCTTC. This translates into CASSQSSGSDEQFF.

This clonotype was counted only a few times. A much larger clone differs by one base, so this may be a read error. The chain links TRBV28 to TRBJ1-1, with a weak D call TRBD1 (5 bases). The germline V gene encodes CDR1 MDHEN and CDR2 SYDVKM. The length of the CDR3 is 15 residues. Here the CDR3 DNA reads TGTGCCAGCAGTTTAAGTACGACAGCGAACACTGGAGCTTTCTTT. It yields the protein CASSLSTTANTGAFF. The full variable domain, rest sourced from reference TRBV28 and TRBJ1-1, is DVKVTQSSRYLVKRTGEKVFLECVQDMDHENMFWYRQDPGLGLRLIYFSYDVKMKEKGDIPEGYSVSREKKERFSLILESASTNQTSMYLCASSLSTTANTGAFFGQGTRLTVV.